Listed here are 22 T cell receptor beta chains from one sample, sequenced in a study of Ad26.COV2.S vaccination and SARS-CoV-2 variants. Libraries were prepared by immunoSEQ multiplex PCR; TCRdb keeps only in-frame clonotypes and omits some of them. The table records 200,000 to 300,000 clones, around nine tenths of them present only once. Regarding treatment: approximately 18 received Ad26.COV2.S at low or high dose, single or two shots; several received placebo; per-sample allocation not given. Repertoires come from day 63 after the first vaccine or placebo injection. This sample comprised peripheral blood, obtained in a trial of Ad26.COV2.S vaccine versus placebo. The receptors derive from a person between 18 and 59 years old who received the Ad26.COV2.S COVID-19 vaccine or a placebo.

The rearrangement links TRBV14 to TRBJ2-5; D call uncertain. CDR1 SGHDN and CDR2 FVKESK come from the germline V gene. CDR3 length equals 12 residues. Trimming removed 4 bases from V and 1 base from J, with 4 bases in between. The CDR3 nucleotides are TGTGCCAGCAGCCGGCTCCAAGAGACCCAGTACTTC. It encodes CASSRLQETQYF.

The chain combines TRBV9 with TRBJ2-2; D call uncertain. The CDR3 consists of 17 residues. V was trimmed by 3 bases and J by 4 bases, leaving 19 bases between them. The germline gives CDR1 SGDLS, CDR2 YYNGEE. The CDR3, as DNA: TGTGCCAGCAGCGCCTCATTGAATAGCTGGGCCACCGGGGAGCTGTTTTTT. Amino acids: CASSASLNSWATGELFF.

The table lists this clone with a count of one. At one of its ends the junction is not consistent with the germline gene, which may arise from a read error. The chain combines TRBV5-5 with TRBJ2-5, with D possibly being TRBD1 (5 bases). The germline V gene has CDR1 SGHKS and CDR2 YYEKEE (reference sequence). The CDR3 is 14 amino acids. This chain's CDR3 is CASSLGQGLETQYF. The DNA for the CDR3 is TGTGCCAGCAGTTTGGGCCAGGGTCTGGAGACCCAGTACTTC.

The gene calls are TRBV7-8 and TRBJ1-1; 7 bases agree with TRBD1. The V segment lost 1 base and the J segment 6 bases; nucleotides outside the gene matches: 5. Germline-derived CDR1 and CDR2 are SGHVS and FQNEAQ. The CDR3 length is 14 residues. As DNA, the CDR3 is TGTGCCAGCAGCTTAGGAGGGGGCGCCCCTGAAGCTTTCTTT. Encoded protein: CASSLGGGAPEAFF.

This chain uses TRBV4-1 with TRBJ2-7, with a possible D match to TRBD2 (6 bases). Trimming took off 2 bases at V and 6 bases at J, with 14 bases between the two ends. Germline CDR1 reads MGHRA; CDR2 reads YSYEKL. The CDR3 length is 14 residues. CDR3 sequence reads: CASSQLLRRAEQYF. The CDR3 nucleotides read TGCGCCAGCAGCCAACTTCTCAGGAGGGCCGAGCAGTACTTC.

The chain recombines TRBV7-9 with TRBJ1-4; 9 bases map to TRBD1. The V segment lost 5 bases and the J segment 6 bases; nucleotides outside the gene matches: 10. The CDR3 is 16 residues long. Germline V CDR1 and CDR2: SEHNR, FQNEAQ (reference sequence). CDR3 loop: CASSQSSTGGYEKLFF. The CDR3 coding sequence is TGTGCCAGCAGCCAATCCTCCACAGGGGGCTATGAAAAACTGTTTTTT.

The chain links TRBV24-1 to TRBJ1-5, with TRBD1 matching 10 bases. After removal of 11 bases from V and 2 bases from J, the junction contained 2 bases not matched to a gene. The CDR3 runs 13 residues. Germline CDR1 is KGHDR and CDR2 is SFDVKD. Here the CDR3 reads CAIGQGGNQPQHF. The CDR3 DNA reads TGTGCCATCGGACAGGGGGGCAATCAGCCCCAGCATTTT.

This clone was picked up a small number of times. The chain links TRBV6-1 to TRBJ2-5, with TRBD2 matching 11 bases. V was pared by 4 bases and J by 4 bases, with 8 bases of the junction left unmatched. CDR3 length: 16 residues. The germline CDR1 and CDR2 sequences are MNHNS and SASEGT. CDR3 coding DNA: TGTGCCAGCAGTGTTGGTAGCGGGGGGGCCGGAGAGACCCAGTACTTC. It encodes CASSVGSGGAGETQYF.

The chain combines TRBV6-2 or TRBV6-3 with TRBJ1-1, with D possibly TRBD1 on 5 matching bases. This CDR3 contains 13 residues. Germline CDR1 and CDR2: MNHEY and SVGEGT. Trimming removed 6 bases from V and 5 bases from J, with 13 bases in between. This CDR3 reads CASSLRVITEAFF. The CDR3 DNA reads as TGTGCCAGCAGCCTCAGGGTAATTACTGAAGCTTTCTTT.

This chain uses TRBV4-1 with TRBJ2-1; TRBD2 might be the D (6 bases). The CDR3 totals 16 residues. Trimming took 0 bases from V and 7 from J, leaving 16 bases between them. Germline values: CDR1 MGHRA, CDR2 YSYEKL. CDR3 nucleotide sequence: TGCGCCAGCAGCCAAGATGGAGGCGGGGTTAAAAATGAGCAGTTCTTC. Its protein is CASSQDGGGVKNEQFF.

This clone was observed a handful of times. The CDR3 DNA follows: TGTGCCAGCAGTGAAGCGAGCGGGGGATACAATGAGCAGTTCTTC. This translates into CASSEASGGYNEQFF. The V call is TRBV6-1, the J call TRBJ2-1; 8 bases fit TRBD2. The CDR3 loop spans 15 amino acids. Trimming at V came to 0 bases and at J to 4 bases, leaving 2 bases not matched to a gene. Germline CDR1 reads MNHNS; CDR2 reads SASEGT.

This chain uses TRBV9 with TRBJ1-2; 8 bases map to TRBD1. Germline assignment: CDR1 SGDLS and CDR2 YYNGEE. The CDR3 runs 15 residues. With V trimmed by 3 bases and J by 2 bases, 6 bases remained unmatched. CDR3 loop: CASSGQGPPNYGYTF. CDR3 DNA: TGTGCCAGCAGCGGACAGGGGCCCCCCAACTATGGCTACACCTTC.

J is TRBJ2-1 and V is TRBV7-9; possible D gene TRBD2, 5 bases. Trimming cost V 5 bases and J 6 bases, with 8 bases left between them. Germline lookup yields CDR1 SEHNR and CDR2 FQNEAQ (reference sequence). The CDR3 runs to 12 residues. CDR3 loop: CASSRESNEQFF. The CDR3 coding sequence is TGTGCCAGCAGCCGGGAAAGCAATGAGCAGTTCTTC.

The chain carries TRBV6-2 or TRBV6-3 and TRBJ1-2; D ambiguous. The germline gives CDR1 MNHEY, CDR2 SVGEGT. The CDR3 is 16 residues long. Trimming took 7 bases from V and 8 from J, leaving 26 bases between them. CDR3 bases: TGTGCCAGCACCCCTCCCGGCGCCAGAAGGTTCGAAGGCTACACCTTC. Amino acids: CASTPPGARRFEGYTF.

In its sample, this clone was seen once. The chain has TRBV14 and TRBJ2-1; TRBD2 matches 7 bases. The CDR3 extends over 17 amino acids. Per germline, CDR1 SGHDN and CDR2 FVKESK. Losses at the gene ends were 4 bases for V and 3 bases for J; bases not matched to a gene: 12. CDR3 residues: CASSLRGAGDNYNEQFF. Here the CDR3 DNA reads TGTGCCAGCAGCCTCAGAGGGGCGGGAGATAACTACAATGAGCAGTTCTTC.

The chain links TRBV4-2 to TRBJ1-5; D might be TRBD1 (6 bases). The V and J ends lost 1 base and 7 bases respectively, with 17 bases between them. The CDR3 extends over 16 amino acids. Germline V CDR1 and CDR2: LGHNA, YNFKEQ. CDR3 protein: CASSQVGGQSRQPQHF. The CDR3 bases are TGTGCCAGCAGCCAAGTTGGTGGACAGTCGAGGCAGCCCCAGCATTTT.

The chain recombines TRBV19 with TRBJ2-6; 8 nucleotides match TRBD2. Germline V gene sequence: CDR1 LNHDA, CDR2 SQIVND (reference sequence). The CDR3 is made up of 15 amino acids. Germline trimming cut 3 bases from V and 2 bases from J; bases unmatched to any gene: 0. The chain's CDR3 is CASSIGGAGANVLTF. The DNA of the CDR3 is TGTGCCAGTAGTATCGGGGGGGCTGGGGCCAACGTCCTGACTTTC.

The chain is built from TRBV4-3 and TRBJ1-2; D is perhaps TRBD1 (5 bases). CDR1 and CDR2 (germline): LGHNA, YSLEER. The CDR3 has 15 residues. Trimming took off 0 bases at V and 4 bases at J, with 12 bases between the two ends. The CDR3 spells CASSQEIAGTYGYTF. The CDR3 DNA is TGCGCCAGCAGCCAAGAGATCGCAGGGACCTATGGCTACACCTTC.

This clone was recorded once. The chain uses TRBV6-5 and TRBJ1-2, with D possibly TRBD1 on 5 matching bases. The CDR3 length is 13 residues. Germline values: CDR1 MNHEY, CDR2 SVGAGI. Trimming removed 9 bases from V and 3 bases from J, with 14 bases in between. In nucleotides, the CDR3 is TGTGCCAGTCGGGTGGGGACTTACTATGGCTACACCTTC. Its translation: CASRVGTYYGYTF.

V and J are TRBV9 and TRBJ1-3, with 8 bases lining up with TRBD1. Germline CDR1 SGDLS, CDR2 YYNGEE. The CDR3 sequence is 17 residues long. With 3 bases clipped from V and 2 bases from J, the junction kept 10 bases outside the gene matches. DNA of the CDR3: TGTGCCAGCAGCGCGGTAACAGGGGGTAGGCCTGGAAACACCATATATTTT. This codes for CASSAVTGGRPGNTIYF. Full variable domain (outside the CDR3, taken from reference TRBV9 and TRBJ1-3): DSGVTQTPKHLITATGQRVTLRCSPRSGDLSVYWYQQSLDQGLQFLIQYYNGEERAKGNILERFSAQQFPDLHSELNLSSLELGDSALYFCASSAVTGGRPGNTIYFGEGSWLTVV.

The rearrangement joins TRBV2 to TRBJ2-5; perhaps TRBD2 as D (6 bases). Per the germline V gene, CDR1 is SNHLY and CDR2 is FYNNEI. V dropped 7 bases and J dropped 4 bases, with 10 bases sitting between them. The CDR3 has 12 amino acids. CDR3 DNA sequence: TGTGCCAGCAACAGGAGGGGAGAGACCCAGTACTTC. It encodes CASNRRGETQYF. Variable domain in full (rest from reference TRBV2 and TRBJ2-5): EPEVTQTPSHQVTQMGQEVILRCVPISNHLYFYWYRQILGQKVEFLVSFYNNEISEKSEIFDDQFSVERPDGSNFTLKIRSTKLEDSAMYFCASNRRGETQYFGPGTRLLVL.

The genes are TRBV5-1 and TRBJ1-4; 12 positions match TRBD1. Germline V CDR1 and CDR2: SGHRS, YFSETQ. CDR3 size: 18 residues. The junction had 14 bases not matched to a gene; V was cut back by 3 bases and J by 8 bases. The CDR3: CASSSWGTGGERKEKLFF. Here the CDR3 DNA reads TGCGCCAGCAGCTCCTGGGGGACAGGGGGCGAGCGGAAAGAAAAACTGTTTTTT.